This T cell receptor (beta chain) was obtained from a study of T-cell reconstitution after alpha-beta-depleted transplantation in children (dated by TCRdb to the mid-2010s). In terms of the full investigation: Using TCR repertoire profiling, the study quantitatively followed how T-cell immune reconstitution unfolded in children after TCRalphabeta/CD19-depleted allogeneic hematopoietic cell transplantation.

The sample's treatment or condition, from its label and the paper: allogeneic hematopoietic cell transplantation with graft depleted of TCRalphabeta T cells and CD19 B cells. Transplant recipients were children who received TCRalphabeta/CD19-depleted allogeneic hematopoietic cell grafts. The paper's findings and limits, for the study overall: Over the following months the frequencies of hyperexpanded clones went down, and after one year T-cell counts and TCRbeta diversity were mostly credited to newly produced T cells. In some patients, high TCRbeta diversity at day 60 was attributed to recipient T cells and intrathymic progenitors that had survived conditioning. About two months after transplant, the apparently early recovery of alphabetaT-cell counts reportedly depended on just several hundred clones that had expanded rapidly and came from non-depleted graft cells.

The CDR3 is 14 amino acids in total, end residues counted. The CDR3 DNA has 42 bases and is translated from base 1. As encoded in the germline V gene, CDR1 is SGHRS while CDR2 is YFSETQ. Trimming removed 4 bases from V and 1 base from J, leaving 11 bases between the germline ends. A word on this clonotype: Its binding antigen is unknown. Without the conserved terminal phenylalanine or tryptophan, this CDR3 likely stems from a read error.

Receptor amplification or capture employed PCR. TCRdb names Illumina HiSeq 2500 as the instrument used. To normalize quantification of the TCRbeta repertoire, the TCR libraries were built with molecular barcoding that relied on unique molecular identifiers. The public reads were quality trimmed at Q25 with fastp and then assembled into clones with MiXCR by TCRdb, keeping productive beta chains. For every CDR3 protein sequence, its rows merge into one entry that carries the most common genes and DNA. The sample contains about a million distinct CDR3 sequences, about 26% of them found a single time. 28% of the sample goes to the ten largest clones.

The chain was built from TRBV5-1 and TRBJ1-1; TRBD1 is perhaps the D gene, given 5 matching bases. Sample: PBMCs, mostly from graft donor cells, taken 360 days after TCRalphabeta/CD19-depleted stem cell transplant. The TCR comes from a boy under two years old who had a stem cell transplant for SCID, so the T cells may come from the graft donor. The sequenced DNA: TGCGCCAGCAGCCTGGGGGGGACGAACACTGAAGCTTTCTGT. Translated, it reads CASSLGGTNTEAFC.